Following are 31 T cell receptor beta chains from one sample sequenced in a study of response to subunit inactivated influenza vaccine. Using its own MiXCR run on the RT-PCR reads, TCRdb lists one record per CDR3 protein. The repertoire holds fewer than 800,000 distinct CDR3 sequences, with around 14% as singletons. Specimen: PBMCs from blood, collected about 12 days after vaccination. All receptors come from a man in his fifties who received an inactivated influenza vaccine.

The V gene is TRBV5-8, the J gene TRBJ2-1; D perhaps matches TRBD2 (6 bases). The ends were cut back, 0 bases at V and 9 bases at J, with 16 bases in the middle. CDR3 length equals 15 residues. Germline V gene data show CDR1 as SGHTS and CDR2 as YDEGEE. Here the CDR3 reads CASSLELAAEGEQFF. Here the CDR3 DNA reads TGTGCCAGCAGCTTGGAACTAGCCGCGGAGGGTGAGCAGTTCTTC.

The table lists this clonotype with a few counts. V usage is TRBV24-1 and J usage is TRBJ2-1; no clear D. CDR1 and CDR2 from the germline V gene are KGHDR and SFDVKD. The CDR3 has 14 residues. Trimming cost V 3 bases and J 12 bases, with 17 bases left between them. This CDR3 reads CATSDTSLVRTQFF. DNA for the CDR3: TGTGCCACCAGTGATACCTCCCTGGTTCGGACGCAGTTCTTC.

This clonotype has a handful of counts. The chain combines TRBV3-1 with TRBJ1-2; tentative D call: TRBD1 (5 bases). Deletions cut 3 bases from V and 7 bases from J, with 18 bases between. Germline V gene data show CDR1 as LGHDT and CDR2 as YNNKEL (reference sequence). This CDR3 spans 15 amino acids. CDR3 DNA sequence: TGTGCCAGCAGCCAGCGCCAGGGATTCTCTGCTGGCTACACCTTC. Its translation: CASSQRQGFSAGYTF.

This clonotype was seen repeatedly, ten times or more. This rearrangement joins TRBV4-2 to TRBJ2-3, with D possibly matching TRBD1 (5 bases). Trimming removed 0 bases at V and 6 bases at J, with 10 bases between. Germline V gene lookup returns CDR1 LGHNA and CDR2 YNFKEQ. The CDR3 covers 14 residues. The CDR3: CASSQDRGSDTQYF. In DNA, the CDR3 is TGTGCCAGCAGCCAAGATAGGGGCTCGGATACGCAGTATTTT.

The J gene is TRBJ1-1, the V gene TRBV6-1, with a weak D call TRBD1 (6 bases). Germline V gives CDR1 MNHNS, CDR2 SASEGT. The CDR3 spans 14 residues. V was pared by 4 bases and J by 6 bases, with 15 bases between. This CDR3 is CASSAHYRVSEAFF. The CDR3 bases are TGTGCCAGCAGTGCCCACTACAGGGTATCTGAAGCTTTCTTT.

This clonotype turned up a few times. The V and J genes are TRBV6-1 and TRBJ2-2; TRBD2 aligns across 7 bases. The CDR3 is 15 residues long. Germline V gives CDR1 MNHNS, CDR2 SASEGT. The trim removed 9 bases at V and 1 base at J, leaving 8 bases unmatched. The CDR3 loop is CASLSQRENTGELFF. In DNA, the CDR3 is TGTGCCAGTCTGAGCCAGCGGGAGAACACCGGGGAGCTGTTTTTT.

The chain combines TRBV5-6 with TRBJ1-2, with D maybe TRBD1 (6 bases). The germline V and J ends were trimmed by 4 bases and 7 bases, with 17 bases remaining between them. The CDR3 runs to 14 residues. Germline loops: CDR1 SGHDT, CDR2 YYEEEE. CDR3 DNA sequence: TGTGCCAGCAGCCTCGGACAGAAAGCTCTTGGCTACACCTTC. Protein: CASSLGQKALGYTF.

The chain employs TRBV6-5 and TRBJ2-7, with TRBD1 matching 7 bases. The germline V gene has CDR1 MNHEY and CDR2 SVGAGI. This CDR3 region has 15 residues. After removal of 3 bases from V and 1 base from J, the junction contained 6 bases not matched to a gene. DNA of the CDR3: TGTGCCAGCAGTTATTTTGAGGGACAGTCCTACGAGCAGTACTTC. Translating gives CASSYFEGQSYEQYF.

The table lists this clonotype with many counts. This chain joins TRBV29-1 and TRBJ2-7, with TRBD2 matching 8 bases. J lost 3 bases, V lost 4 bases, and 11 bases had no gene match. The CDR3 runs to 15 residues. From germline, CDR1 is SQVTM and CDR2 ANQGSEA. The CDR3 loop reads CSVVGRAGGRYEQYF. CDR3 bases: TGCAGCGTTGTGGGCCGGGCGGGAGGCCGCTACGAGCAGTACTTC.

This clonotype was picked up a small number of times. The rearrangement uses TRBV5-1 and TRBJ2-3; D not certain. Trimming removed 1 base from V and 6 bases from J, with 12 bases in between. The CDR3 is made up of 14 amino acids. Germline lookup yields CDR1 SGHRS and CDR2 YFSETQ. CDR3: CASSLTFLGDTQYF. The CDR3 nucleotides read TGCGCCAGCAGCTTGACTTTTCTTGGGGATACGCAGTATTTT.

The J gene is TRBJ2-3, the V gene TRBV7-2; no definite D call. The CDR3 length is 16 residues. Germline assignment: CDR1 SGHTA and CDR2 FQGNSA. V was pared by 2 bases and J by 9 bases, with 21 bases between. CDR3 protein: CASSLSYTGRLITQYF. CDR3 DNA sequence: TGTGCCAGCAGCTTAAGTTACACCGGGCGGCTTATAACGCAGTATTTT.

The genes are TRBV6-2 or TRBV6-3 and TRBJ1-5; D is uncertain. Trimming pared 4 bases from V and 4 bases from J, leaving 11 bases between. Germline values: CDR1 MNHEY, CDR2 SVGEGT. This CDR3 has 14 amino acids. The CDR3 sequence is CASSSQTLNQPQHF. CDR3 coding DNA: TGTGCCAGCAGTTCCCAGACACTGAATCAGCCCCAGCATTTT.

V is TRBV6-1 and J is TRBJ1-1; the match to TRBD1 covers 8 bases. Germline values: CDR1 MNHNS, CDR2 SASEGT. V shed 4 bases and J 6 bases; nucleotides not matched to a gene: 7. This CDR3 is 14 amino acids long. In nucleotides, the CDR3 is TGTGCCAGCAGTGGCAGGGGGCATGTCCCTGAAGCTTTCTTT. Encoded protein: CASSGRGHVPEAFF.

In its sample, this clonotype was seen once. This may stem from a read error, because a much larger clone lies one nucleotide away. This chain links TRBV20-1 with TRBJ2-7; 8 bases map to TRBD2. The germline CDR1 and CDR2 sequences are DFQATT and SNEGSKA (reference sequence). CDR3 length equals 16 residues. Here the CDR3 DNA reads TGCAGTGCCAGGGTCATGGCGGGAGGCGTATCCTACGAGCTGTACTTC. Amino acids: CSARVMAGGVSYELYF.

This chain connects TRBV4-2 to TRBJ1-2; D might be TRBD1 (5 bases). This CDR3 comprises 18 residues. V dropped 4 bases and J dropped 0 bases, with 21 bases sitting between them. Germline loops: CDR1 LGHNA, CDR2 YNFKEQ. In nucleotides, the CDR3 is TGTGCCAGCAGCCTGTACTCGGGGCAGGGAGAATCTAACTATGGCTACACCTTC. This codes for CASSLYSGQGESNYGYTF.

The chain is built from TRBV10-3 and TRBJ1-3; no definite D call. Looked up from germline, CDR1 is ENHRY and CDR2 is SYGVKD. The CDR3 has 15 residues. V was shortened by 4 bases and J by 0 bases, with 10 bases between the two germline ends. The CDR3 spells CAISAIPDSGNTIYF. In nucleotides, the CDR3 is TGTGCCATCAGTGCGATCCCGGACTCTGGAAACACCATATATTTT.

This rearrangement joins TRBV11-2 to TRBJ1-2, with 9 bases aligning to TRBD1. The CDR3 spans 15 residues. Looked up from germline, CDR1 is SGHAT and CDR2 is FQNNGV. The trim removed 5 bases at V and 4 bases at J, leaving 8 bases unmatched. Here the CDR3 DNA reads TGTGCCAGCAGCGGATGGGACAGGGCTAGCTATGGCTACACCTTC. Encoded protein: CASSGWDRASYGYTF. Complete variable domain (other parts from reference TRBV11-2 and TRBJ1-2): EAGVAQSPRYKIIEKRQSVAFWCNPISGHATLYWYQQILGQGPKLLIQFQNNGVVDDSQLPKDRFSAERLKGVDSTLKIQPAKLEDSAVYLCASSGWDRASYGYTFGSGTRLTVV.

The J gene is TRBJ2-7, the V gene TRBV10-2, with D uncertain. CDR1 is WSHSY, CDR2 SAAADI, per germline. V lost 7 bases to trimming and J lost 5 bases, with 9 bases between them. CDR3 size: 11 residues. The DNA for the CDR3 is TGCGCCAGCAACTATGGTCACGAGCAGTACTTC. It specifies CASNYGHEQYF.

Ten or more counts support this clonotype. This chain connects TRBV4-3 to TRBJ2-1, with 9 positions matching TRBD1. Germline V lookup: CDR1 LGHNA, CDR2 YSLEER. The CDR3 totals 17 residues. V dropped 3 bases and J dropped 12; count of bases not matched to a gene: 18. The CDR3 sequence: CASSQEPRTGVWGGQFF. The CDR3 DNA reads TGCGCCAGCAGCCAGGAACCTAGGACAGGGGTTTGGGGTGGGCAGTTCTTC.

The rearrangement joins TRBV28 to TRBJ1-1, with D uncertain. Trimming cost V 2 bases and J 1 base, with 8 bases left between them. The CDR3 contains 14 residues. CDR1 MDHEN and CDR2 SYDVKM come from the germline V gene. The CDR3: CASSLNLENTEAFF. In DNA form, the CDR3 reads TGTGCCAGCAGTTTAAATCTGGAGAACACTGAAGCTTTCTTT.

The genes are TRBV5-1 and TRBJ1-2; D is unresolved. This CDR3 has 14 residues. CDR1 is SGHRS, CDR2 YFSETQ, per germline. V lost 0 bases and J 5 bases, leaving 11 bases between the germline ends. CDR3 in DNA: TGCGCCAGCAGCTTGGAGGCAGCAACATATGGCTACACCTTC. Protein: CASSLEAATYGYTF.

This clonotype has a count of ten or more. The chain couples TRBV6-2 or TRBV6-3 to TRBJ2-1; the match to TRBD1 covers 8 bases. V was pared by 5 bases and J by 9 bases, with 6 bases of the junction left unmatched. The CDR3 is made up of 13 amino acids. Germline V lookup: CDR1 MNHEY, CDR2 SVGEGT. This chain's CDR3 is CASSIRQGIEQFF. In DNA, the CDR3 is TGTGCCAGCAGTATCAGACAGGGGATTGAGCAGTTCTTC.

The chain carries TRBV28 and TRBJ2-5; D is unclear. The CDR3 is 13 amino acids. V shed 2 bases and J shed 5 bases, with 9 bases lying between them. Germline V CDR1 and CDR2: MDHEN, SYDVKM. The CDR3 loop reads CASSLRGWETQYF. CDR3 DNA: TGTGCCAGCAGTTTACGCGGTTGGGAGACCCAGTACTTC.

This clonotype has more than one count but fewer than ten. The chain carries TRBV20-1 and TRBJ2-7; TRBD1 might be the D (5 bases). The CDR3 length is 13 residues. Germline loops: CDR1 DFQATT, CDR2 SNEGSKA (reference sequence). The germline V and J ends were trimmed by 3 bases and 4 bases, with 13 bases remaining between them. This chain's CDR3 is CSASKGPGYEQYF. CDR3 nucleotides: TGCAGTGCTAGTAAGGGGCCAGGGTACGAGCAGTACTTC.

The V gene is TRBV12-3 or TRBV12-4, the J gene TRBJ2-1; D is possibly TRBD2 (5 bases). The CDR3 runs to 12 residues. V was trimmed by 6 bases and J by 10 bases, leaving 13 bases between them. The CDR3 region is CASRTGVLEQFF. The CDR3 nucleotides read TGTGCCAGCAGGACCGGGGTTCTCGAGCAGTTCTTC.

The CDR3 DNA reads TGTGCCAGCAGCTTAGATCCAGGGGAGGGCGAGCAGTACTTC. It yields the protein CASSLDPGEGEQYF. The V and J genes are TRBV7-2 and TRBJ2-7; tentative D call: TRBD2 (7 bases). This CDR3 is 14 amino acids long. The V and J ends lost 1 base and 6 bases respectively, with 13 bases between them. Germline values: CDR1 SGHTA, CDR2 FQGNSA.

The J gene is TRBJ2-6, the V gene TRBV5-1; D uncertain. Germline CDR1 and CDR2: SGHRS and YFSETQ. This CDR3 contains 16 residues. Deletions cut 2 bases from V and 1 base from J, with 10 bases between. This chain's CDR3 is CASSFDVGSGANVLTF. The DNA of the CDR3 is TGCGCCAGCAGCTTTGACGTCGGTTCTGGGGCCAACGTCCTGACTTTC.

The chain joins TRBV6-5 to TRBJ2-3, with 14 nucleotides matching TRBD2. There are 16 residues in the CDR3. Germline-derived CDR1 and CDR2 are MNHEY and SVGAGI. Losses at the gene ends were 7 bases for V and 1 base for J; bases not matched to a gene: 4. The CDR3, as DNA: TGTGCCAGCACTTGGGGACTAGCGGGGGGCACAGATACGCAGTATTTT. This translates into CASTWGLAGGTDTQYF.

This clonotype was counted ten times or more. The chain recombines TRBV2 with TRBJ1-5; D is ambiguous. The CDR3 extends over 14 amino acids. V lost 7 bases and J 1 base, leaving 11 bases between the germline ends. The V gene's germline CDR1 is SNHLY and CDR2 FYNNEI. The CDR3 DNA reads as TGTGCCAGCACACGTACAGAAAGCAATCAGCCCCAGCATTTT. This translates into CASTRTESNQPQHF.

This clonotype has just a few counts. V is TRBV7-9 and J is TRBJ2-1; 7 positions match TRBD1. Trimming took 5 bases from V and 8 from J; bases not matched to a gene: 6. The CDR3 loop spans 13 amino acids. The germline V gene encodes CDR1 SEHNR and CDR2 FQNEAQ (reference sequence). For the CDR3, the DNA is TGTGCCAGCAGCCGAGACAGGGACCATGAGCAGTTCTTC. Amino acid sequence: CASSRDRDHEQFF.

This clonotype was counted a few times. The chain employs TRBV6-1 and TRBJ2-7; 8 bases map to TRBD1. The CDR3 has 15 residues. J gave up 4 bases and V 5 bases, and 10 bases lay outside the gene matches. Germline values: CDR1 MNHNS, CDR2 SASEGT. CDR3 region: CASSPGQGNFYEQYF. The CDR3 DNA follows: TGTGCCAGCAGTCCAGGACAGGGTAATTTTTACGAGCAGTACTTC.